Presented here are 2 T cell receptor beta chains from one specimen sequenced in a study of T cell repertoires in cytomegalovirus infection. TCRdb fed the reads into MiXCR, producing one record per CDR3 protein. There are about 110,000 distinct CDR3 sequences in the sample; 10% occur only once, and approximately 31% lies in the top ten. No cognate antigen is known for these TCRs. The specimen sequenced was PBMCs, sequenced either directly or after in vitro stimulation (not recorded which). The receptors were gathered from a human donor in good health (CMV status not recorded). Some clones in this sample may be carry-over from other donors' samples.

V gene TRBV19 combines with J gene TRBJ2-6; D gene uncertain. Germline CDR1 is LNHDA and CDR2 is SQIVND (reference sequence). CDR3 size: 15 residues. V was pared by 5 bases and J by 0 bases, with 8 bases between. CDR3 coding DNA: TGTGCCAGTAGTCCATCAAGCTCTGGGGCCAACGTCCTGACTTTC. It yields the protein CASSPSSSGANVLTF.

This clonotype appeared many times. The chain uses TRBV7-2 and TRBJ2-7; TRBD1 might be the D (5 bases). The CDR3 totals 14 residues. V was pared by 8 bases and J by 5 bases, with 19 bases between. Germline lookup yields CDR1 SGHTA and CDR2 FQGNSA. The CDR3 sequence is CASGPAGKKNEQYF. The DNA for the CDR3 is TGTGCCAGCGGCCCGGCAGGGAAAAAGAACGAGCAGTACTTC.